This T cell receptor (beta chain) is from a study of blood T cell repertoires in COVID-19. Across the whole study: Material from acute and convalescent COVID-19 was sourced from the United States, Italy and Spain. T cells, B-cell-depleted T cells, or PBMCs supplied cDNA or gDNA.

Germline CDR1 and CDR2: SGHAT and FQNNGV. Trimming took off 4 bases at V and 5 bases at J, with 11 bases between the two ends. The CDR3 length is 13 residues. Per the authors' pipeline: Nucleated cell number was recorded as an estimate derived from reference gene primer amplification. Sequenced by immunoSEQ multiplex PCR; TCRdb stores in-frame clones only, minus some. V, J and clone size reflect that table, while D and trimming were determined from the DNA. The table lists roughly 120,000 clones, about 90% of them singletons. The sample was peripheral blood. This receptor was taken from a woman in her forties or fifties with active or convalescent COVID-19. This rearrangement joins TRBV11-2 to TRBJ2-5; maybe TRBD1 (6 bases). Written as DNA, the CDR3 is TGTGCCAGCAGCTACAGGGAAATCGAGACCCAGTACTTC. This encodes CASSYREIETQYF.